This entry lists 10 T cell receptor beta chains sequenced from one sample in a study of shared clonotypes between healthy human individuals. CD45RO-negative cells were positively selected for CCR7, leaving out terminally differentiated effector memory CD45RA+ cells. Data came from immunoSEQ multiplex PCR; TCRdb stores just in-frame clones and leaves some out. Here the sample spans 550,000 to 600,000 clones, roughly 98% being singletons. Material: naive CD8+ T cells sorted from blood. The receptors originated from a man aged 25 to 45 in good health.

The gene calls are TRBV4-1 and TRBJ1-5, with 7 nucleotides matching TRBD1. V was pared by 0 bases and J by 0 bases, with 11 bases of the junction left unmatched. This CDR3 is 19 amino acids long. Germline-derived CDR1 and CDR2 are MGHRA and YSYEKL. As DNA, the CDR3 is TGCGCCAGCAGCCAAGATTGGGCAGGGACAGAATATAGCAATCAGCCCCAGCATTTT. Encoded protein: CASSQDWAGTEYSNQPQHF.

The CDR3 region has the DNA TGTGCCAGCAGCAGTACTAGCGGGAGGACCTCCTACAATGAGCAGTTCTTC. Encoded protein: CASSSTSGRTSYNEQFF. V gene TRBV7-9 combines with J gene TRBJ2-1; TRBD2 matches at 12 bases. V gave up 5 bases and J gave up 0 bases; unmatched junction bases: 5. CDR3 length: 17 residues. CDR1 and CDR2 from the germline V gene are SEHNR and FQNEAQ (reference sequence).

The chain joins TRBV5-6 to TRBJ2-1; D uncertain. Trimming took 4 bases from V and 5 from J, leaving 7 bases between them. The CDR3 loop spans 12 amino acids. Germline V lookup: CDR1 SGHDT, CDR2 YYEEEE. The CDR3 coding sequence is TGTGCCAGCAGCCTACAAGACAATGAGCAGTTCTTC. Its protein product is CASSLQDNEQFF. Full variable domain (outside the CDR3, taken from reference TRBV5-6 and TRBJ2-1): DAGVTQSPTHLIKTRGQQVTLRCSPKSGHDTVSWYQQALGQGPQFIFQYYEEEERQRGNFPDRFSGHQFPNYSSELNVNALLLGDSALYLCASSLQDNEQFFGPGTRLTVL.

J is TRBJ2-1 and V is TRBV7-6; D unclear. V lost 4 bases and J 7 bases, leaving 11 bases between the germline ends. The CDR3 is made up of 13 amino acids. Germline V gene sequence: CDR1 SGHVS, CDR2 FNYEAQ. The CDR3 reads CASSWGPGNEQFF. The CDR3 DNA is TGTGCCAGCAGCTGGGGTCCCGGGAATGAGCAGTTCTTC.

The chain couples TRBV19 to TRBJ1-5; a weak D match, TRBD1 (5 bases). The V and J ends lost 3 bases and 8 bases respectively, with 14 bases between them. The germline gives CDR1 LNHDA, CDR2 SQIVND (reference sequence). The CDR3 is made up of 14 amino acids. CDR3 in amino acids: CASSIPGTAEPQHF. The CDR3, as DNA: TGTGCCAGTAGTATTCCCGGGACCGCTGAGCCCCAGCATTTT.

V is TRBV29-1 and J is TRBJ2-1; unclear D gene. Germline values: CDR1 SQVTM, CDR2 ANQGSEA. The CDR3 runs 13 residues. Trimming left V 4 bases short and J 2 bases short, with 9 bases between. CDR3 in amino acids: CSVVPHTYNEQFF. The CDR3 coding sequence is TGCAGCGTTGTTCCTCACACCTACAATGAGCAGTTCTTC.

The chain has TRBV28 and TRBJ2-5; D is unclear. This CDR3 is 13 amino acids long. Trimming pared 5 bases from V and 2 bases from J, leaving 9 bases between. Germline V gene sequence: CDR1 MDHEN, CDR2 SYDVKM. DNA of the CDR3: TGTGCCAGCAGTGGGTGGGGACAAGAGACCCAGTACTTC. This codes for CASSGWGQETQYF.

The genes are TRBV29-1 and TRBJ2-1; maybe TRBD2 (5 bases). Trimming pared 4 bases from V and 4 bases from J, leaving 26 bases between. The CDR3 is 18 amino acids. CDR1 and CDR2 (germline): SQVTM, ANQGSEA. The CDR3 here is CSVVHRFGGWEDYNEQFF. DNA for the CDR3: TGCAGCGTTGTACATAGGTTCGGCGGGTGGGAAGATTACAATGAGCAGTTCTTC.

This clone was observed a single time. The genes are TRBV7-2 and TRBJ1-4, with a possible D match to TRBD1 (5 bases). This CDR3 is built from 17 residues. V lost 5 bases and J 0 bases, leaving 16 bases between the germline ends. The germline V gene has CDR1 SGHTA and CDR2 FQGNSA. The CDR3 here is CASSGTQGAPTNEKLFF. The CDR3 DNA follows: TGTGCCAGCAGCGGGACCCAGGGAGCTCCAACTAATGAAAAACTGTTTTTT. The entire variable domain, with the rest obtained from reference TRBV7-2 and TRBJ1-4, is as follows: GAGVSQSPSNKVTEKGKDVELRCDPISGHTALYWYRQSLGQGLEFLIYFQGNSAPDKSGLPSDRFSAERTGGSVSTLTIQRTQQEDSAVYLCASSGTQGAPTNEKLFFGSGTQLSVL.

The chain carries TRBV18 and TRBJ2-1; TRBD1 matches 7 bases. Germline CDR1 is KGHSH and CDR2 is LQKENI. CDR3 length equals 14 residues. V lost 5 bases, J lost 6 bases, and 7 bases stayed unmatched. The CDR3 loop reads CASSFYRGSNEQFF. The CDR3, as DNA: TGTGCCAGCTCATTCTACAGGGGATCCAATGAGCAGTTCTTC.